Listed below are T cell receptor beta chains from one sample, sequenced in a study of cytomegalovirus exposure and HLA in healthy donors. Clones were sequenced by immunoSEQ multiplex PCR, and TCRdb holds only the in-frame ones, with some missing. The sample gives 150,000 to 200,000 clones, 75% of which show up once; about 11% is in the top ten. Input material: PBMCs. Receptor source: a man between 18 and 29 years old in good health and CMV-seropositive. The conserved cysteine and the conserved F or W are not part of the CDR3 here. The order of the fields is V gene, CDR3 protein.

v_call: TRBV10-2; cdr3_aa: ASSRQGLNQPQH
v_call: TRBV7-6; cdr3_aa: ASSRGGLAGVDTQY
v_call: TRBV7-9; cdr3_aa: ASLLTGGDDYGYT
v_call: TRBV18; cdr3_aa: ASSPRTGHRNQPQH
v_call: TRBV5-1; cdr3_aa: ASSPGTSGLETQY
v_call: TRBV23-1; cdr3_aa: ASSQPTGALYQPQH
v_call: TRBV30; cdr3_aa: AWKKGHANGQPQH
v_call: TRBV9; cdr3_aa: ASSVQPGQGSYEQY
v_call: TRBV6-5; cdr3_aa: ASRSGTADNEKLF
v_call: TRBV7-2; cdr3_aa: ASSRGGAGTYEQY
v_call: TRBV6-6; cdr3_aa: ASSYPPGGETQY
v_call: TRBV27; cdr3_aa: ASSLSGRHGYT
v_call: TRBV4-1; cdr3_aa: ASSQVGPRGRIGEQY
v_call: TRBV9; cdr3_aa: ASSVDSGRAPGELF
v_call: TRBV30; cdr3_aa: AWSVGLAGVCEQY